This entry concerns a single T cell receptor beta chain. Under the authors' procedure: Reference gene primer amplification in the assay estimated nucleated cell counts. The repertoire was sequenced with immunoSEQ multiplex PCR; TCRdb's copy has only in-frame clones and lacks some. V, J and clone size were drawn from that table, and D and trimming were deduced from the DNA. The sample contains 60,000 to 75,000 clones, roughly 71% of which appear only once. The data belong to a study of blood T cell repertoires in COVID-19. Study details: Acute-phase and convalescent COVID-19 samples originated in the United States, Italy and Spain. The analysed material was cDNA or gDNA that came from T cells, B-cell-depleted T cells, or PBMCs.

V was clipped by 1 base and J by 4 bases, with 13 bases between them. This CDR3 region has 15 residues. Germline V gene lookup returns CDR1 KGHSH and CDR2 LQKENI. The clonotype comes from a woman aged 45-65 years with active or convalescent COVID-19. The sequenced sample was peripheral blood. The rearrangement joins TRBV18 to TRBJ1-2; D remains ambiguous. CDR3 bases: TGTGCCAGCTCACCACAAGGGAGTCAGTTCTATGGCTACACCTTC. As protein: CASSPQGSQFYGYTF.